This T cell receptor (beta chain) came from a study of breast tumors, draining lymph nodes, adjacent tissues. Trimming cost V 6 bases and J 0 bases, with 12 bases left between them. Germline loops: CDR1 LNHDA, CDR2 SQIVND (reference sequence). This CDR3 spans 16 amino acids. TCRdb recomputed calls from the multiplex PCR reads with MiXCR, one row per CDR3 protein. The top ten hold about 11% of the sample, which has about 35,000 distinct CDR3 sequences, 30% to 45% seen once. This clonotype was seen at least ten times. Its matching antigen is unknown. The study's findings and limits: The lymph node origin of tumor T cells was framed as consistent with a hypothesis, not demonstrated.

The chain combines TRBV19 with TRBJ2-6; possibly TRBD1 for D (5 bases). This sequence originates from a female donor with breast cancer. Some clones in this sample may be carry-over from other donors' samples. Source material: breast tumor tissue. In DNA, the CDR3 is TGTGCCAGTAGGATACAGGCAAGCTCTGGGGCCAACGTCCTGACTTTC. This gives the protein CASRIQASSGANVLTF. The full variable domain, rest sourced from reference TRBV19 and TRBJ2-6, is DGGITQSPKYLFRKEGQNVTLSCEQNLNHDAMYWYRQDPGQGLRLIYYSQIVNDFQKGDIAEGYSVSREKKESFPLTVTSAQKNPTAFYLCASRIQASSGANVLTFGAGSRLTVL.